Sequencing of this T cell receptor (beta chain) was carried out in a study of control samples from healthy donors and cancer patients. Here immunoSEQ multiplex PCR was the method, and the copy in TCRdb shows in-frame clones only, minus some. The table includes under 450,000 clones, 90% detected once. Germline lookup yields CDR1 MNHEY and CDR2 SVGEGT. Trimming removed 7 bases at V and 7 bases at J, with 17 bases between. The length of the CDR3 is 15 residues. This rearrangement joins TRBV6-2 or TRBV6-3 to TRBJ1-6; no clear D gene. The sequenced sample was PBMCs. The receptor was derived from a man aged 35-49 years with head and neck cancer. The CDR3 nucleotides read TGTGCCAGCATCCCCGTCGGTGGTCTGAATTCACCCCTCCACTTT. It encodes CASIPVGGLNSPLHF.